This T cell receptor (beta chain) stems from a study of CXCR3-negative and CXCR3-positive naive CD8 T cells. Whole-study results and caveats: TRB CDR3s were more hydrophobic in CXCR3-positive than in CXCR3-negative naive cells.

Concerning this clonotype itself: The antigen is not known.

UMI labels and 5' RACE were used to prepare the TRB cDNA libraries. TCRdb reworked the 5' RACE reads into one entry per CDR3 protein, no DNA. Recorded for this sample: 130,000 to 150,000 distinct CDR3 sequences. Sample: naive CXCR3+ CD8+ T cells from blood. Stated subset: CD45RO-CCR7+CD27+CD95- naive CD8+ T cells expressing CXCR3 (TNR3+). The TCR originated in a human donor in good health. Some clones in this sample may be carry-over from other donors' samples.

The CDR3 loop is CAWSDDRGAYNEQFF. The chain combines TRBV30 with TRBJ2-1; TCRdb lists TRBD1, though no DNA is available to test this call. Germline loops: CDR1 GTSNPN, CDR2 SVGIG (reference sequence). There are 15 residues in the CDR3.